This record covers a single T cell receptor beta chain. The assay was immunoSEQ multiplex PCR, and TCRdb's table has in-frame clones only and misses some. The data show more than 10,000 clones, with about 80% seen just once and approximately 30% held by the top ten. V lost 0 bases to trimming and J lost 5 bases, with 16 bases between them. The CDR3 is made up of 16 amino acids. Germline CDR1 and CDR2: LNHDA and SQIVND (reference sequence). This entry belongs to a study of graft-versus-host responses after intestinal transplantation. J is TRBJ1-2 and V is TRBV19; D call uncertain. This TCR was sampled from a human patient who received an intestinal transplant, so some T cells may come from the graft donor. The input for sequencing was PBMCs, taken 494 days after intestinal transplant. This CDR3 is CASSIDLQVAGYGYTF. Here the CDR3 DNA reads TGTGCCAGTAGTATAGATCTTCAGGTCGCGGGGTATGGCTACACCTTC. Variable domain in full (rest from reference TRBV19 and TRBJ1-2): DGGITQSPKYLFRKEGQNVTLSCEQNLNHDAMYWYRQDPGQGLRLIYYSQIVNDFQKGDIAEGYSVSREKKESFPLTVTSAQKNPTAFYLCASSIDLQVAGYGYTFGSGTRLTVV.